This T cell receptor beta chain was profiled in a study of Ad26.COV2.S vaccination and SARS-CoV-2 variants. Study-level information: The study gave Ad26.COV2.S intramuscularly, once or twice 56 days apart.

Assay used: immunoSEQ multiplex PCR; TCRdb lists only in-frame clones, some missing. The data hold about 400,000 clones, with 83% observed a single time. V was cut by 0 bases and J by 3 bases, with 14 bases left in between. This CDR3 has 16 residues. The V gene's germline CDR1 is LGHNA and CDR2 YSLEER. This clone was detected once. Described treatment: roughly 19 received Ad26.COV2.S at low or high dose, single or two shots; 5 received placebo; per-sample allocation not given. Collection of samples fell on day 63 after the first vaccine or placebo injection. Built on an Ad26 vector, the vaccine expressed Wuhan-strain SARS-CoV-2 spike.

The TCR was taken from a person aged 18-65 years who received the Ad26.COV2.S COVID-19 vaccine or a placebo. The V gene is TRBV4-3, the J gene TRBJ1-1, with D uncertain. Here the sequenced sample was peripheral blood, taken in a trial of Ad26.COV2.S vaccine versus placebo. Written as DNA, the CDR3 is TGCGCCAGCAGCCAAGATCGGGCAGGCGGGGACACTGAAGCTTTCTTT. This sequence encodes CASSQDRAGGDTEAFF.